The subject of this entry is one TCR beta chain. Its antigen is still unknown. The data were obtained in a study of OX40 agonist ivuxolimab in advanced cancers. Broader study findings: In the 0.1 to 3.0 mg/kg range, CD4+ and CD8+ blood T cells had expanded clonally by week 6. Expanded clones belonging to CD8+ T cells outnumbered, on average, those of CD4+.

Autoimmune disease history or systemic immunosuppression led to patients being barred. Clones were sequenced by immunoSEQ multiplex PCR, and TCRdb holds only the in-frame ones, with some missing. The sample lists fewer than 90,000 clones, about 85% seen once, with about 3.4% in the top ten. Germline V gene data show CDR1 as KGHSH and CDR2 as LQKENI. The CDR3 loop spans 14 amino acids. The ends were cut back, 3 bases at V and 3 bases at J, with 12 bases in the middle. The V and J genes are TRBV18 and TRBJ2-7; D not certain. The specimen was CD4+ or CD8+ T cells sorted from blood, collected in a trial of the OX40 agonist ivuxolimab. The TCR sequence derives from an adult with an advanced solid tumor such as melanoma, head and neck, liver or kidney cancer. The DNA of the CDR3 is TGTGCCAGCTCACCCCTATCAAGCGACTACGAGCAGTACTTC. This gives the protein CASSPLSSDYEQYF.